Sequencing of this T cell receptor (beta chain) was carried out in a study of cytomegalovirus exposure and HLA in healthy donors. In the PCR, 60 Vbeta and 13 Jbeta primers were used. Only in-frame clones appear in the TCRdb table, and some are missing; sequencing was by immunoSEQ multiplex PCR. The sample lists more than 100,000 clones, roughly 79% occurring once. Study results and limitations: Later on, analysis showed that most CMV-associated TCR beta chains appeared to be HLA-restricted. Published work reported that the classifier diagnosed cytomegalovirus status with high specificity and sensitivity.

A few counts support this clone. Its antigen is not identified. The V gene's germline CDR1 is SGHNT and CDR2 YENEEA. Trimming took 5 bases from V and 7 from J; bases not matched to a gene: 6. The CDR3 covers 13 residues. The TCR was taken from a young woman in good health and CMV-seronegative. The specimen was PBMCs. The J gene is TRBJ1-1, the V gene TRBV11-3; 8 nucleotides match TRBD1. This CDR3 is CASSLLQGGEAFF. CDR3 DNA: TGTGCCAGCAGCCTACTACAGGGGGGTGAAGCTTTCTTT.